Sequencing of this TCR beta chain was carried out in a study of Graves' ophthalmopathy and Graves' hyperthyroidism. About the study: Peripheral blood (taken before any treatment) was collected at initial diagnosis. Study observations and caveats: Thyroid clonotypes that were expanded above 0.001 frequency mostly also appeared in blood.

CDR3 length: 17 residues. V lost 5 bases and J 2 bases, leaving 19 bases between the germline ends. Per the germline V gene, CDR1 is SNHLY and CDR2 is FYNNEI. This clonotype was seen at least ten times. Its target is not known. RNA transcripts yielded amplified TCR beta CDR3 regions. First-round RT-PCR with HTBI primers preceded a second-round multiplex PCR. TCRdb re-called the multiplex PCR reads through MiXCR, storing one row per CDR3 protein. In the table there are under 800,000 distinct CDR3 sequences, approximately 21% of which are singletons. Enrollment excluded any patients with other autoimmune diseases, uncontrolled infections, pregnancy or lactation. Diagnosis used clinical symptoms, serum thyroxine, TRAb, thyroid ultrasound and orbital computed tomography.

The sequenced material came from peripheral blood. The chain recombines TRBV2 with TRBJ1-5; tentative D call: TRBD1 (5 bases). The clonotype was recovered from a woman aged 18-29 years with stable Graves' hyperthyroidism. Some clones in this sample may be carry-over from other donors' samples. The CDR3 here is CASSWGRSDGGNQPQHF. The CDR3 region has the DNA TGTGCCAGCAGTTGGGGCAGGTCTGACGGCGGCAATCAGCCCCAGCATTTT.